This record concerns one T cell receptor (beta chain) sequence. Its antigen is not known. Both about-4-week and about-12-week second-dose recipients were combined. Libraries were prepared by immunoSEQ multiplex PCR; TCRdb keeps only in-frame clonotypes and omits some of them. The sample shows about 110,000 clones, approximately 90% of them seen only once. Deletions cut 0 bases from V and 2 bases from J, with 6 bases between. The CDR3 runs 14 residues. CDR1 and CDR2 (germline): MNHEY, SMNVEV (reference sequence). The record originates from a study of T cell responses to AZD1222 COVID-19 vaccine. Study-wide results and caveats: With dominance at 160-218 and 743-854, vaccine-associated CD4 TCRs spanned spike.

This chain links TRBV27 with TRBJ2-3, with D unclear. The sequence was collected from an adult who received the AZD1222 COVID-19 vaccine. The material was peripheral blood, obtained 28 days after the second AZD1222 dose. The CDR3 loop is CASSLSVLTDTQYF. The CDR3 DNA is TGTGCCAGCAGTTTATCGGTTCTCACAGATACGCAGTATTTT.